The clone carrying this TCR beta chain was seen once. The CDR3 has 15 amino acids. Trimming pared 2 bases from V and 1 base from J, leaving 12 bases between. Per germline, CDR1 MNHEY and CDR2 SMNVEV (reference sequence). The sample comes from a study of blood T cell repertoires in COVID-19. The wider study: Donors in the United States, Italy and Spain gave samples during acute or convalescent COVID-19. PBMCs, B-cell-depleted T cells, or T cells were the source of the cDNA or gDNA that made up the material.

As handled by the study authors: Amplified reference gene primers provided the basis for estimating nucleated cell counts. Produced via immunoSEQ multiplex PCR; TCRdb's table is partial and in-frame only. The DNA was the basis for D and trimming; V, J and clone size are from that table. This sample has 250,000 to 300,000 clones, with around 91% found just once. The chain uses TRBV27 and TRBJ2-7; possibly TRBD1 for D (6 bases). The receptor comes from a woman aged 60-75 years with acute or convalescent COVID-19. Sequencing input: peripheral blood. In DNA form, the CDR3 reads TGTGCCAGCAGTTTAGCAGGGGCCAATTCCTACGAGCAGTACTTC. Its translation is CASSLAGANSYEQYF.